This record covers a single T cell receptor (beta chain). The antigen is unknown. The data belong to a study of shared clonotypes between healthy human individuals. On the study more broadly: Three plates each covered CD4 naive and memory; CD8 naive two, CD8 memory one. Study-level points and caveats: Clonotype sharing among donors was expected to depend on sequencing depth.

Partitioning of CD4+ cells yielded a CD45RA+ naive subset and a CD45RA-negative memory subset. Deep-level settings were used for running the assay. Assay used: immunoSEQ multiplex PCR; TCRdb lists only in-frame clones, some missing. The table includes roughly 1.4 million clones, approximately 98.5% detected once. The sequenced sample consisted of naive CD4+ T cells sorted from blood. Subset of the sample: CD45RA+ positively selected. The sequence was obtained from a man between 25 and 39 years old in good health.

The chain's CDR3 is CASSLISSTSYEQYF. The CDR3 nucleotides read TGTGCCAGCAGCTTAATCTCTTCAACTTCCTACGAGCAGTACTTC. The gene calls are TRBV5-6 and TRBJ2-7; no clear D gene. Germline V gene sequence: CDR1 SGHDT, CDR2 YYEEEE. This CDR3 spans 15 amino acids. V dropped 2 bases and J dropped 1 base, with 13 bases sitting between them. Supplemented by reference TRBV5-6 and TRBJ2-7, the full variable domain reads DAGVTQSPTHLIKTRGQQVTLRCSPKSGHDTVSWYQQALGQGPQFIFQYYEEEERQRGNFPDRFSGHQFPNYSSELNVNALLLGDSALYLCASSLISSTSYEQYFGPGTRLTVT.